This T cell receptor (beta chain) was identified in a study of beta chain features in type 1 diabetes. Study-level results: It was not settled here whether HLA type affects TCRB rearrangement. At VDJ recombination sites, type 1 diabetes patients had fewer insertions and more deleted nucleotides.

CDR1 is MDHEN and CDR2 is SYDVKM in the germline V gene. The CDR3 is 15 amino acids. The ends lost 4 bases at V and 4 bases at J; junction bases unmatched: 4. The sample holds a few counts of this clone. The antigen is undetermined. TCRB transcripts that were expressed got sequenced, as all of the isolated RNA had been reverse transcribed. Method: immunoSEQ multiplex PCR; TCRdb's copy keeps in-frame clones and lacks some. The sample yields around 150,000 clones, 6.9% seen once. The chain recombines TRBV28 with TRBJ2-4, with TRBD1 identical over 10 bases. Sequenced: central memory CD4+ T cells from blood. This receptor was taken from a woman aged 30 to 39 in good health. CDR3 bases: TGTGCCAGCAGTTCGCCGGACAGGGGGAAAAACATTCAGTACTTC. As protein: CASSSPDRGKNIQYF.